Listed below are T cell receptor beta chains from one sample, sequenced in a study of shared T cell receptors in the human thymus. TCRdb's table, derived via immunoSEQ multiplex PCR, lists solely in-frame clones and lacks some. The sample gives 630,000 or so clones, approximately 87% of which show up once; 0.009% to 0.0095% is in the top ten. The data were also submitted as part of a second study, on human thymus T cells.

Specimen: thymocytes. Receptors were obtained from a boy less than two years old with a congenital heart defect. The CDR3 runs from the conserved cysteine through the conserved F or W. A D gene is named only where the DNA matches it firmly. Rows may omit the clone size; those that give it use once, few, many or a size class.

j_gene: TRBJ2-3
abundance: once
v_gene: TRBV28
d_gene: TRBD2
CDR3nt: TGTGCCAGCAGAGACCTAGCGGGGGGCGTTACGCAGTATTTT
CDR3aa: CASRDLAGGVTQYF

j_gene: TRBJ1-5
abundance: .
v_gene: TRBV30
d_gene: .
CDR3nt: TGTGCCTGGACTAGACAGAATAGCAATCAGCCCCAGCATTTT
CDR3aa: CAWTRQNSNQPQHF

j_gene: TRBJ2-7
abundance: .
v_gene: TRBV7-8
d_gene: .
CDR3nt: TGTGCCAGCAGCTTACGTAGTCGGGATCACGCCTACGAGCAGTACTTC
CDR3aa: CASSLRSRDHAYEQYF

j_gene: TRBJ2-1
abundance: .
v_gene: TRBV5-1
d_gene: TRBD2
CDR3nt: TGCGCCAGCAGCTTGTTGCTAGCGGGGGGGAAACTTACCCCATACAATGAGCAGTTCTTC
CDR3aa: CASSLLLAGGKLTPYNEQFF

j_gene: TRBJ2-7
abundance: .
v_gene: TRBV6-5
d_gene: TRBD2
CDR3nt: TGTGCCAGCAGTTACTCCCATAGCGGGTTGGACTACGAGCAGTACTTC
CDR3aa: CASSYSHSGLDYEQYF

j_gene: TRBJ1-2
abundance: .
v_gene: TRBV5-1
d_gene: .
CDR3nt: TGCGCCAGCAGACAATCTAGGGGGGGCAGGTTAGCTGGCTACACCTTC
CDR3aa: CASRQSRGGRLAGYTF

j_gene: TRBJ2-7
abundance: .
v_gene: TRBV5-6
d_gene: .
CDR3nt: TGTGCCAGCAGCCCTCTTAAGGGGTGGAGCGACGAGCAGTACTTC
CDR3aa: CASSPLKGWSDEQYF

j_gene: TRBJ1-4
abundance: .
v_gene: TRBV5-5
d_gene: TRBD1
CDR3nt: TGTGCCAGCAGCTCCACAGGGGGCGCGCGGGAAAAACTGTTTTTT
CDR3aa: CASSSTGGAREKLFF

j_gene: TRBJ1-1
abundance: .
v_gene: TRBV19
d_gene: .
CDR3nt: TGTGCCAGTAGTATAGGAGGGCATGAAGCTTTCTTT
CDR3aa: CASSIGGHEAFF

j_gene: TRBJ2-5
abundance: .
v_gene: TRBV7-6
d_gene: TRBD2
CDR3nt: TGTGCCAGCAGCTTAGCGGAACGAGATCGGGAGGACCAAGAGACCCAGTACTTC
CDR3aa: CASSLAERDREDQETQYF

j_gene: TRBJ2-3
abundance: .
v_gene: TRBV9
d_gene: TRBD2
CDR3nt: TGTGCCAGCAGCGTAAGGAGTTTCGGAGCGGGGGGGCGGTTAGATACGCAGTATTTT
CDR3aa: CASSVRSFGAGGRLDTQYF

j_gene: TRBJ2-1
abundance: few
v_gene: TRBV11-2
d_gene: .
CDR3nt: TGTGCCAGCAGCTTAGAGGGGGCACACAATGAGCAGTTCTTC
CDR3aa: CASSLEGAHNEQFF

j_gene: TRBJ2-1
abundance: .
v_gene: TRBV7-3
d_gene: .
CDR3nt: TGTGCCAGCAGCTTAACCGGAGACAATGAGCAGTTCTTC
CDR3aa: CASSLTGDNEQFF

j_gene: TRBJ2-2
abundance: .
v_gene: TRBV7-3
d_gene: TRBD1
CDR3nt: TGTGCCAGCAGCTCTCTGGACAGGGGGAGGTTTCTTGACGCGAACACCGGGGAGCTGTTTTTT
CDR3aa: CASSSLDRGRFLDANTGELFF

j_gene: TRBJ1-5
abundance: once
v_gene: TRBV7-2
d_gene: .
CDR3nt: TGTGCCAGCAGCTCTAGGGGGAATCAGCCCCAGCATTTT
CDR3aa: CASSSRGNQPQHF

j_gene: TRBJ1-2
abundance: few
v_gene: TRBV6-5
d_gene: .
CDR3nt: TGTGCCAGCAGCCCGATAAAGGGAGGAAACTATGGCTACACCTTC
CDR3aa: CASSPIKGGNYGYTF

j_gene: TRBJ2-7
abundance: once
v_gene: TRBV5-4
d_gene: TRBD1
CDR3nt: TGTGCCAGCAGCTTGTGGGGGGACAGGGGTAGGGACGAGCAGTACTTC
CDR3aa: CASSLWGDRGRDEQYF

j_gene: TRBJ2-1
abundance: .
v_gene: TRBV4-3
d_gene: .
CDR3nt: TGCGCCAGCAGCCAAGGGTATCCTTTTTTCAGCTCCTACAATGAGCAGTTCTTC
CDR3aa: CASSQGYPFFSSYNEQFF

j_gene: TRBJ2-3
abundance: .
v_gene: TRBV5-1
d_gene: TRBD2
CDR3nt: TGCGCCAGCAATCGGGCGGGAGTATGGGCAGGCACAGATACGCAGTATTTT
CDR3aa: CASNRAGVWAGTDTQYF

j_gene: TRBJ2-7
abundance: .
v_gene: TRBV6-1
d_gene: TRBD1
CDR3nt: TGTGCCAGCAGTGAAGTTAGGGGACAGCCGTTTGTCGAGCAGTACTTC
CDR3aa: CASSEVRGQPFVEQYF

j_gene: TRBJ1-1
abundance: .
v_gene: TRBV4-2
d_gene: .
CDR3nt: TGTGCCAGCAGCCAAGATTTGAAGGGGGGGGAGGATGAAGCTTTCTTT
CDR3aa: CASSQDLKGGEDEAFF

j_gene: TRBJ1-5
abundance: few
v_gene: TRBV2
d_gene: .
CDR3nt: TGTGCCAGCAGTGAAGTCCCAGGCAAGGGGTTCAATAGCAATCAGCCCCAGCATTTT
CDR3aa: CASSEVPGKGFNSNQPQHF

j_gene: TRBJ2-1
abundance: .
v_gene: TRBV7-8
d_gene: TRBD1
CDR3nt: TGTGCCAGCAGCCCGGGACAGGCGCGCGGGGATGAGCAGTTCTTC
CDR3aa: CASSPGQARGDEQFF

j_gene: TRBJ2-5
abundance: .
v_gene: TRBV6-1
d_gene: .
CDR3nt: TGTGCCAGCAGTCGAGGGGGAGAGACCCAGTACTTC
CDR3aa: CASSRGGETQYF

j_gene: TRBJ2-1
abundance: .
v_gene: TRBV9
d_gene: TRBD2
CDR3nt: TGTGCCAGCAGCGTAGCTGGGGGGGGACTCTACAATGAGCAGTTCTTC
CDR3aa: CASSVAGGGLYNEQFF

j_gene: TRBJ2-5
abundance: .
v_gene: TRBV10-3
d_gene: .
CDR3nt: TGTGCCATCAGTGGCCGGTACCAAGAGACCCAGTACTTC
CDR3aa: CAISGRYQETQYF

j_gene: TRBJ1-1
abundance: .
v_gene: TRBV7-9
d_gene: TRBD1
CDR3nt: TGTGCCAGCAGCTTAGTTCGGACAGGCCACACTGAAGCTTTCTTT
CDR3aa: CASSLVRTGHTEAFF

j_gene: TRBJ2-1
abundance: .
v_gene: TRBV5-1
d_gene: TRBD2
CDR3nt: TGCGCCAGCAGCTTGGGTTTAGCGGGAGGGGACAATGAGCAGTTCTTC
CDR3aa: CASSLGLAGGDNEQFF

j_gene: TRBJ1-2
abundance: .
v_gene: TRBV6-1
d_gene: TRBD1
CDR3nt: TGTGCCAGCAGTGGCCGGGACAGGGGTCTCTATGGCTACACCTTC
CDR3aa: CASSGRDRGLYGYTF

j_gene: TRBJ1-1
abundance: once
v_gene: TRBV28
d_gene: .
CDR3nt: TGTGCCAGCAGCCCACAAGGAGAGGGAAAAGCTTTCTTT
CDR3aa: CASSPQGEGKAFF

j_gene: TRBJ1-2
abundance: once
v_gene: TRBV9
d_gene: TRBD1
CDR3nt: TGTGCCAGCAGCGTAGGACGATTACAGGGGGCGGACTATGGCTACACCTTC
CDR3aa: CASSVGRLQGADYGYTF

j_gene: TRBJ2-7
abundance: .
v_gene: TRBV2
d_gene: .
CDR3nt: TGTGCCAGCAGTGAACTGTCCGCAGGGTACTACGAGCAGTACTTC
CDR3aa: CASSELSAGYYEQYF

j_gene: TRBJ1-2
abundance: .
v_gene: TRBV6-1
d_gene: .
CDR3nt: TGTGCCAGCAGTTCAAGAGGGTCCTACTTC
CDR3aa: CASSSRGSYF

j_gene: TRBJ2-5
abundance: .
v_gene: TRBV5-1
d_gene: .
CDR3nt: TGCGCCAGCAGCCGGGTTAAAAAGGAGACCCAGTACTTC
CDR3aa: CASSRVKKETQYF

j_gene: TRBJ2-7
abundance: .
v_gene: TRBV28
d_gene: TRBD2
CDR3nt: TGTGCCAGCAGTTTGATGCCAGCGGGAGGGCCTTTGGGCGAGCAGTACTTC
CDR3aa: CASSLMPAGGPLGEQYF

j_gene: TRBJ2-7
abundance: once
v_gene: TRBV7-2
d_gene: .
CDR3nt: TGTGCCAGCAGCTTAGCCGGGTTTTACTACGAGCAGTACTTC
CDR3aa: CASSLAGFYYEQYF

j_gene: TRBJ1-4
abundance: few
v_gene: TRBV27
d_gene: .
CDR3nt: TGTGCCAGCAGGTCGGATAGCCCAACTAATGAAAAACTGTTTTTT
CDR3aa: CASRSDSPTNEKLFF

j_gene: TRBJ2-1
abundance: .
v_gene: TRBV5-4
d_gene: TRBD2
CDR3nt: TGTGCCAGCAGCTTGGTACTCACTAGCGGATACAATGAGCAGTTCTTC
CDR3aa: CASSLVLTSGYNEQFF

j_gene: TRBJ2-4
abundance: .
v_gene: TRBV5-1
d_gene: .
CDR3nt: TGCGCCAGCAGCCGATACGAAGCGGCAGCCAAAAACATTCAGTACTTC
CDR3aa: CASSRYEAAAKNIQYF

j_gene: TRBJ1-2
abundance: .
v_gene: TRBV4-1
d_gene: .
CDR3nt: TGCGCCAGCAGCCAAGTGCAGGGCAGGGAGGGAGAAGGCTACACCTTC
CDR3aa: CASSQVQGREGEGYTF

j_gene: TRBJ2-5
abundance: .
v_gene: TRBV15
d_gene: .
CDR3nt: TGTGCCACCAGCAGAGAGGTCAGCGCTATAAGGGAGACCCAGTACTTC
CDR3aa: CATSREVSAIRETQYF

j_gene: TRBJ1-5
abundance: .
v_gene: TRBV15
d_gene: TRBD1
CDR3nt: TGTGCCACCAGCAGGGACACCGGGACAGGGAATCAGCCCCAGCATTTT
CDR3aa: CATSRDTGTGNQPQHF

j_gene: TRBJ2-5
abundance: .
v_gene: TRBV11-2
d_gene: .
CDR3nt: TGTGCCAGCAGCTCCTCCACTAGAGTTCGAATTTATGGGTGGGCCCAGTACTTC
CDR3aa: CASSSSTRVRIYGWAQYF

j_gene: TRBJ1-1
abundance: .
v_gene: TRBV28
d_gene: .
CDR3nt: TGTGCCAGCAGTTTATTCGGGGGGACCGACATGAACACTGAAGCTTTCTTT
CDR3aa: CASSLFGGTDMNTEAFF